This T cell receptor (beta chain) was sequenced in a study of beta chain features in type 1 diabetes. Study results and caveats: The similarity of naive, central memory and Treg TCRB repertoires appeared greater among patients than among healthy donors. Shortening that was moderate but significant affected the TCRB CDR3s of Type 1 diabetes patients in all four CD4+ subsets.

Heparinised blood was drawn once per donor, averaging roughly 0.11 L. Germline V gene lookup returns CDR1 SGHRS and CDR2 YFSETQ. CDR3 length: 18 residues. The V and J ends lost 1 base and 0 bases respectively, with 17 bases between them. A few counts support this clone. Antigen: not known. The whole isolated RNA underwent reverse transcription, so sequencing captured expressed TCRB transcripts. Produced via immunoSEQ multiplex PCR; TCRdb's table is partial and in-frame only. The data show about 280,000 clones, 15% seen once. The chain recombines TRBV5-1 with TRBJ2-4; perhaps TRBD2 as D (6 bases). The sequence was collected from a man in his late teens or twenties with type 1 diabetes. What was sequenced was naive CD4+ T cells from blood. Written as DNA, the CDR3 is TGCGCCAGCAGCTTGCCAGTCGGGAGTGGGAGAGCCAAAAACATTCAGTACTTC. Translated, it gives CASSLPVGSGRAKNIQYF.